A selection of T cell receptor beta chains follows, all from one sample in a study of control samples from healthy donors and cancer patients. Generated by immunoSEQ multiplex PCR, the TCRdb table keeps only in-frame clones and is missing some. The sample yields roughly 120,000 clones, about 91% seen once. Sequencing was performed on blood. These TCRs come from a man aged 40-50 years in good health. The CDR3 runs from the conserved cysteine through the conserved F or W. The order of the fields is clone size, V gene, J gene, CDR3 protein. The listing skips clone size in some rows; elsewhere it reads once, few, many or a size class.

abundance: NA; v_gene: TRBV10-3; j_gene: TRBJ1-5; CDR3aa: CAISADVNQPQHF
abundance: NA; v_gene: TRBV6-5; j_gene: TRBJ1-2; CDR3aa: CASSVDRGSYGYTF
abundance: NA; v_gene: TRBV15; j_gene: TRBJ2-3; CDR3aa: CATSRGTSDTQYF
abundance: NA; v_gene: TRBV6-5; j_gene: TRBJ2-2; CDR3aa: CASSRQVGDTGELFF
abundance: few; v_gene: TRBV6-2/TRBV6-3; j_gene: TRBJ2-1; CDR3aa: CASSIGQGTYNEQFF
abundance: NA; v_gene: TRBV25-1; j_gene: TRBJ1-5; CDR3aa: CASSGGQGTQHF
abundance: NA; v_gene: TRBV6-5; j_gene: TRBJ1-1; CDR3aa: CASSYWGQNSEAFF
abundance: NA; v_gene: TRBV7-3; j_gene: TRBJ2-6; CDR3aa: CASSQRGSSGANVLTF
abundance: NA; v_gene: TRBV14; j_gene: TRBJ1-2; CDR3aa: CASSPGQFPANYGYTF
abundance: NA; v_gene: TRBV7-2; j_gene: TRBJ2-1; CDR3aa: CASSLDSGLAYNEQFF
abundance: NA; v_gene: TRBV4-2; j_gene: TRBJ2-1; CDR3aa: CASSQDWGLAGYNEQFF
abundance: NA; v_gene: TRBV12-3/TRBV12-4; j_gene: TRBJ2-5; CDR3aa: CASTRGGPQYF
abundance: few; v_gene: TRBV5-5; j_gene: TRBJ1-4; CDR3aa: CASSPRWGGEKLFF
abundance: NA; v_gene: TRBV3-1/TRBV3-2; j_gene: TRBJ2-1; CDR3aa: CASSQGYNEQFF
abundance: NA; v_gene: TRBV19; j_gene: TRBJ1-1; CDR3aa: CASSIWAGENTEAFF
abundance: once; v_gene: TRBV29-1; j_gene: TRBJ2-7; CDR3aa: CSVGRSRRGYEQYF
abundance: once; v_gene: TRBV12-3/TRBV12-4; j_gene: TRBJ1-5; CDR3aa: CASSPQTGVAQHF
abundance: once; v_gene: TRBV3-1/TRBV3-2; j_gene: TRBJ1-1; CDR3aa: CASSQEVGATEAFF
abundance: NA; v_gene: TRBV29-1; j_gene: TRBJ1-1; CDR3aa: CSVARRWGETEAFF
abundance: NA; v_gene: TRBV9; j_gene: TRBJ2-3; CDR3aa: CASSSRGQGGTDTQYF
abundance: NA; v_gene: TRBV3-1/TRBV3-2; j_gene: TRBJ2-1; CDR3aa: CASSPRVSVDEQFF
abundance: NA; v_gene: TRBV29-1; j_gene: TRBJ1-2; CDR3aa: CSAGMGKSYGYTF
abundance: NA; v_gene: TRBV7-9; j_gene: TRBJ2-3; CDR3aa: CASSKLIQLTDTQYF
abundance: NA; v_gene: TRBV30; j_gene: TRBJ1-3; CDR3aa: CAWSSGTAGNTIYF
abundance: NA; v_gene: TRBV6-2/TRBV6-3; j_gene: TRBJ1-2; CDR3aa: CASSDPGRINYGYTF
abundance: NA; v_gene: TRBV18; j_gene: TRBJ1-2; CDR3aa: CASSLPLTGNLNYGYTF
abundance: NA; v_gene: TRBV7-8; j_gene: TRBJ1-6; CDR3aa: CASSLSAGTNSPLHF
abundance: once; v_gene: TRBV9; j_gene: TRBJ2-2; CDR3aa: CASSVSGGLLTGELFF
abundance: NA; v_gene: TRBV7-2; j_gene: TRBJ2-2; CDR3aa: CASSPDGANTGELFF
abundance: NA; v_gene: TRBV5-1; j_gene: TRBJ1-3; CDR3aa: CASSLDTGSGNTIYF
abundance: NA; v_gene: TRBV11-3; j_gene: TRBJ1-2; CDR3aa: CASSLEGGRDNYGYTF
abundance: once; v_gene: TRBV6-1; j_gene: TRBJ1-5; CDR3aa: CASSESTDRQPQHF
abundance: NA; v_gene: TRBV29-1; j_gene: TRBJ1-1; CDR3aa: CSVDLGGTGRAAEAFF
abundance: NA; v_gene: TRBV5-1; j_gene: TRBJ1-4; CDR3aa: CASSLGQGVVNEKLFF
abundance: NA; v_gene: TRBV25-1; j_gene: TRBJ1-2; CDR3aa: CASSAPGSNYGYTF
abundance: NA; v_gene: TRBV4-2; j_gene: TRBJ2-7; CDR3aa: CASSQGGSLSSYEQYF
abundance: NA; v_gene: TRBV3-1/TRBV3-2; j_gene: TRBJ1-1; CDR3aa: CASSFLIGTTEAFF
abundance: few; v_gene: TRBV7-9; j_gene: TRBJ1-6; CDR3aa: CASSLREDTRNSPLHF
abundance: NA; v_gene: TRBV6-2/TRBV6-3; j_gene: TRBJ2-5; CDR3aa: CASSDPPSGGAIWRQETQYF
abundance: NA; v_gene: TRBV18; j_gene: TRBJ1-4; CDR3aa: CASSPRAFPGEKLFF
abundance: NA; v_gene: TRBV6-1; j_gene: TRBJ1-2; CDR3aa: CASSEAKGGAYGYTF
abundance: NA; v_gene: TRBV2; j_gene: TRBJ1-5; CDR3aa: CASSPGYPPLGTRDNQPQHF
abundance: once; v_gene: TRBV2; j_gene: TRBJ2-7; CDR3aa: CASSEVGLAGGQYF
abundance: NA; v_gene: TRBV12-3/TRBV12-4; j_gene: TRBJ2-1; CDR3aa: CASSFASQGEQFF
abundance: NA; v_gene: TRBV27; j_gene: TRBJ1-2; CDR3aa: CASSPHRREGGYGYTF
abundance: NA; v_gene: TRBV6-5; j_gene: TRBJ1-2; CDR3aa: CASMGARAYGYTF
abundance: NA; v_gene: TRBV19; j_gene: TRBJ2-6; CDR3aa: CASSIAGANVLTF
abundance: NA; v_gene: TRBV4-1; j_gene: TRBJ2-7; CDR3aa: CASSQQGDRVHEQYF